The entry below gives a single T cell receptor (beta chain) sequence along with its context. This receptor's antigen is unknown. No quality values exist for individual bases; no much larger clone is one base distant. RNA was extracted using the RNeasy kit, and roughly 0.5 to 1 ug of the RNA was reverse transcribed with random hexamers. The immunoSEQ multiplex PCR assay, covering 54 Vbeta and 13 Jbeta segments, was used to amplify TCR beta CDR3 regions. Bias from PCR amplification was corrected by using a synthetic template baseline for primer optimization and for computational correction. The study's processing was this. Reads were annotated to V, D and J genes according to IMGT and were analyzed with immunoSEQ Analyzer, with only productive sequences retained. Clonality was calculated as one minus the Shannon entropy normalized by log2 of the number of productive unique sequences. For each patient and control, public and private clones were evaluated among the 100 most prevalent clones. Clones were defined as Susac-specific when absent from the healthy and MS cohorts, from fewer than 1,300 published viral clones and from other ImmuneACCESS disease sequences. TCRdb itself trimmed the public reads at Q25 with fastp, ran MiXCR and retained productive beta chains. Entries are consolidated by CDR3 protein sequence, retaining the most common genes and DNA. These V and J calls are TCRdb output, not the study's own analysis. The sample data list 200,000 or so distinct CDR3 sequences, and about 95% of these were observed just once. The ten largest clones capture roughly 0.094% of the sample.

The sample is drawn from a study of CD8 T cells in Susac syndrome (dated by TCRdb to about 2019). For the study in its entirety: Repertoire sequencing was used to test whether CD8+ T cell activation and differentiation in Susac syndrome was antigen driven. General study outcomes and caveats: The study acknowledged that relatively few individuals were included in the TCR sequencing and HLA analysis.

Peripheral blood CD8+ and CD4+ T cells from healthy donors, Susac syndrome patients and multiple sclerosis patients were profiled by high-throughput TCR beta sequencing. The multiple sclerosis controls were treatment-naive patients who had stable or active relapsing-remitting disease and met the revised McDonald criteria. Bulk CD8+ and CD4+ T cells were purified by magnetic negative isolation, whereas CD8+ TEMRA cells were enriched by FACS. Blood was drawn into EDTA tubes, processed within 24 hours, and PBMCs were isolated by density gradient centrifugation. PBMCs destined for TCR sequencing were cryopreserved in liquid nitrogen and later thawed in a 37 °C water bath. Purity of sorted or isolated CD4+, CD8+ and CD8+ TEMRA cells was at least 90%. The sample taken for sequencing was CD4+ T cells from PBMCs. The source is a human donor with multiple sclerosis.

The CDR3 has the sequence CSARDLGQGDNQPQHF. The base sequence is TGCAGTGCTAGAGATCTCGGGCAGGGGGACAATCAGCCCCAGCATTTT. The V and J segments used are TRBV20-1 and TRBJ1-5; TRBD1 agrees with 7 junctional bases. CDR1 and CDR2 are read off the germline V gene (reference sequence) as DFQATT and SNEGSKA. The CDR3 measures 16 amino acids from cysteine to phenylalanine. The DNA shown is the 48-base CDR3, in frame from base 1. V has 0 bases trimmed and J has 3 bases trimmed; junction bases matching no gene number 8.